A single sample gave rise to the 21 T cell receptor beta chains below, sequenced in a study of T cell repertoires in aging, cancer and after chemotherapy. A mixed TRB-A/B primer pool amplified rearranged TRB by multiplex touch-down PCR. TCRdb passed the multiplex PCR reads through MiXCR, listing each CDR3 protein once. The sample comprises over 8,500 distinct CDR3 sequences, 25% to 30% of which are singletons, and around 1.8% rests with the top ten. TCR beta rearrangements were amplified from peripheral blood genomic DNA. Source material: blood. The source of these receptors is a human donor in good health.

The V gene is TRBV2, the J gene TRBJ1-2; no clear D. Trimming shortened V by 4 bases and J by 3 bases, and 9 bases separated the two germline ends. Looked up from germline, CDR1 is SNHLY and CDR2 is FYNNEI. This CDR3 comprises 13 residues. The CDR3 is CASSATKDYGYTF. CDR3 DNA sequence: TGTGCCAGCAGTGCGACAAAGGACTATGGCTACACCTTC.

This sequence joins TRBV15 and TRBJ2-3; 8 bases fit TRBD2. CDR1 LNHNV and CDR2 YYDKDF come from the germline V gene (reference sequence). V lost 2 bases and J lost 0; bases outside the gene matches: 16. This CDR3 has 20 amino acids. CDR3 in DNA: TGTGCCACCAGCAGATCCCCTCACGGGAGGGTCGGTAGGAGCACAGATACGCAGTATTTT. Amino acids: CATSRSPHGRVGRSTDTQYF.

In its sample, this clonotype is medium-sized. The genes are TRBV6-5 and TRBJ1-2, with D possibly being TRBD1 (5 bases). The CDR3 loop spans 15 amino acids. The germline V and J ends were trimmed by 0 bases and 5 bases, with 13 bases remaining between them. Germline V gives CDR1 MNHEY, CDR2 SVGAGI. The CDR3: CASSYSSGGGYGYTF. As DNA, the CDR3 is TGTGCCAGCAGTTACTCTAGTGGGGGAGGTTATGGCTACACCTTC.

J is TRBJ2-7 and V is TRBV2; D is undetermined. Germline V CDR1 and CDR2: SNHLY, FYNNEI. The V and J ends lost 6 bases and 4 bases respectively, with 4 bases between them. The CDR3 is 10 residues long. The CDR3 DNA follows: TGTGCCAGCAGCACTTACGAGCAGTACTTC. It is translated as CASSTYEQYF.

In its sample, this clonotype is medium-sized (0.01 to 0.1%). The gene calls are TRBV10-1 and TRBJ1-2; the D is unclear. CDR3 length equals 13 residues. The ends were cut back, 0 bases at V and 4 bases at J, with 6 bases in the middle. Looked up from germline, CDR1 is WNHNN and CDR2 is SYGVQD (reference sequence). The CDR3 sequence: CASSESDSYGYTF. CDR3 in DNA: TGCGCCAGCAGTGAGTCTGATAGCTATGGCTACACCTTC.

In its sample, this clonotype was seen once. The chain recombines TRBV20-1 with TRBJ1-1; no reliable D call. The CDR3 sequence is 14 residues long. The V end was cut by 1 base, the J end by 1 base, with 10 bases between. Germline V gene data show CDR1 as DFQATT and CDR2 as SNEGSKA (reference sequence). The CDR3 DNA reads as TGCAGTGCTAGAGGGCAGGACGAGAACACTGAAGCTTTCTTT. Amino acids: CSARGQDENTEAFF.

This clonotype has only a few counts. The chain joins TRBV30 to TRBJ1-1; D unclear. V dropped 3 bases and J dropped 1 base, with 12 bases sitting between them. This CDR3 spans 14 amino acids. Looked up from germline, CDR1 is GTSNPN and CDR2 is SVGIG (reference sequence). CDR3 in DNA: TGTGCCTGGAGCAAAACGCAGCGGAACACTGAAGCTTTCTTT. Translation gives CAWSKTQRNTEAFF.

The genes are TRBV7-2 and TRBJ2-5; 13 bases are shared with TRBD2. The germline V gene encodes CDR1 SGHTA and CDR2 FQGNSA. Trimming took 4 bases from V and 5 from J; bases not matched to a gene: 7. This CDR3 comprises 16 residues. The CDR3 bases are TGTGCCAGCAGCTATTCCGGGACTAGCGGGACTGAGACCCAGTACTTC. Translating gives CASSYSGTSGTETQYF.

The chain recombines TRBV11-1 with TRBJ2-3; D is uncertain. The CDR3 spans 13 residues. The V gene's germline CDR1 is SGHAT and CDR2 FQDESV (reference sequence). The V gene lost 1 base and the J gene lost 4 bases, with 6 bases spanning the gap. As DNA, the CDR3 is TGTGCCAGCAGCTTAGGGGCTCCAGATACGCAGTATTTT. Residues: CASSLGAPDTQYF. Combining the CDR3 with reference TRBV11-1 and TRBJ2-3 gives the whole variable domain EAEVAQSPRYKITEKSQAVAFWCDPISGHATLYWYRQILGQGPELLVQFQDESVVDDSQLPKDRFSAERLKGVDSTLKIQPAELGDSAMYLCASSLGAPDTQYFGPGTRLTVL.

The V call is TRBV7-9, the J call TRBJ2-3; TRBD2 matches at 12 bases. The V gene's germline CDR1 is SEHNR and CDR2 FQNEAQ (reference sequence). Losses at the gene ends were 5 bases for V and 4 bases for J; bases not matched to a gene: 13. This CDR3 contains 18 residues. The CDR3 coding sequence is TGTGCCAGCAGCCCATCTAGCGGGAGGGCTACAAAAGCAGATACGCAGTATTTT. It codes for CASSPSSGRATKADTQYF. The whole variable domain, remainder taken from reference TRBV7-9 and TRBJ2-3, is DTGVSQNPRHKITKRGQNVTFRCDPISEHNRLYWYRQTLGQGPEFLTYFQNEAQLEKSRLLSDRFSAERPKGSFSTLEIQRTEQGDSAMYLCASSPSSGRATKADTQYFGPGTRLTVL.

The chain joins TRBV27 to TRBJ2-1; possibly TRBD2 for D (6 bases). The germline gives CDR1 MNHEY, CDR2 SMNVEV (reference sequence). V was cut by 6 bases and J by 6 bases, with 21 bases left in between. CDR3 length: 16 residues. The CDR3 sequence: CASSSLGGTRGNEQFF. CDR3 sequence (DNA): TGTGCCAGCAGCTCCCTCGGGGGAACCCGGGGCAATGAGCAGTTCTTC.

This clonotype was seen a handful of times. This chain uses TRBV11-2 with TRBJ2-1, with 8 nucleotides matching TRBD2. This CDR3 has 15 residues. V lost 8 bases and J lost 8; bases outside the gene matches: 14. Germline V CDR1 and CDR2: SGHAT, FQNNGV. The CDR3 DNA follows: TGTGCCAGCGCGCCCTTAGCGGGACTCGGGGATGAGCAGTTCTTC. Translation gives CASAPLAGLGDEQFF.

This sequence joins TRBV15 and TRBJ1-6; tentative D call: TRBD1 (5 bases). Trimming removed 0 bases at V and 2 bases at J, with 11 bases between. This CDR3 is 17 amino acids long. CDR1 and CDR2 (germline): LNHNV, YYDKDF (reference sequence). This CDR3 is CATSRDTGRPYNSPLHF. In DNA, the CDR3 is TGTGCCACCAGCAGAGACACAGGCCGTCCCTATAATTCACCCCTCCACTTT.

The J gene is TRBJ2-7, the V gene TRBV6-1, with unresolved D. The CDR3 has 10 residues. Germline V CDR1 and CDR2: MNHNS, SASEGT. V lost 8 bases, J lost 4 bases, and 6 bases lay in between. The CDR3 region has the DNA TGTGCCAGCTCTTATTACGAGCAGTACTTC. This codes for CASSYYEQYF.

In this sample, this clonotype is medium-sized. V is TRBV7-9 and J is TRBJ2-7; 7 bases agree with TRBD2. V shed 8 bases, J shed 6 bases, and the junction held 7 bases outside the gene matches. In germline, CDR1 is SEHNR, CDR2 FQNEAQ (reference sequence). The CDR3 runs to 12 residues. The CDR3 coding sequence is TGTGCCAGCGTCGGGGGGAGGGGCGAGCAGTACTTC. The encoded protein is CASVGGRGEQYF.

The rearrangement joins TRBV5-1 to TRBJ2-2, with 8 bases that match TRBD1. Trimming cost V 3 bases and J 11 bases; bases outside gene matches: 3. CDR1 and CDR2 from the germline V gene are SGHRS and YFSETQ. The CDR3 length is 12 residues. The DNA of the CDR3 is TGCGCCAGCAGCTCCGGACAGGGAGAGCTGTTTTTT. This encodes CASSSGQGELFF.

This clonotype has only a few counts. V and J are TRBV7-9 and TRBJ2-7; TRBD1 matches at 7 bases. Germline V gene lookup returns CDR1 SEHNR and CDR2 FQNEAQ (reference sequence). The CDR3 length is 14 residues. Losses at the gene ends were 4 bases for V and 3 bases for J; bases not matched to a gene: 6. The CDR3 sequence is CASSSGGPNYEQYF. CDR3 nucleotides: TGTGCCAGCAGCTCAGGGGGTCCGAACTACGAGCAGTACTTC. The whole variable domain, remainder taken from reference TRBV7-9 and TRBJ2-7, is DTGVSQNPRHKITKRGQNVTFRCDPISEHNRLYWYRQTLGQGPEFLTYFQNEAQLEKSRLLSDRFSAERPKGSFSTLEIQRTEQGDSAMYLCASSSGGPNYEQYFGPGTRLTVT.

The V call is TRBV7-2, the J call TRBJ2-1; 7 bases are shared with TRBD2. Per the germline V gene, CDR1 is SGHTA and CDR2 is FQGNSA. The CDR3 sequence is 15 residues long. With 5 bases clipped from V and 3 bases from J, the junction kept 7 bases outside the gene matches. This CDR3 reads CASSAAGTFYNEQFF. The CDR3 DNA sequence: TGTGCCAGCAGCGCAGCGGGGACTTTCTACAATGAGCAGTTCTTC. The full variable domain, in which reference TRBV7-2 and TRBJ2-1 provide the parts outside the CDR3, is GAGVSQSPSNKVTEKGKDVELRCDPISGHTALYWYRQSLGQGLEFLIYFQGNSAPDKSGLPSDRFSAERTGGSVSTLTIQRTQQEDSAVYLCASSAAGTFYNEQFFGPGTRLTVL.

The table lists this clonotype with a few counts. As DNA, the CDR3 is TGTGCCAGCAGCTTAGCGGCAGGGTGGGATGAAAAACTGTTTTTT. This encodes CASSLAAGWDEKLFF. J is TRBJ1-4 and V is TRBV7-2, with D perhaps matching TRBD1 (5 bases). The CDR3 consists of 15 residues. The ends were cut back, 0 bases at V and 6 bases at J, with 11 bases in the middle. Per germline, CDR1 SGHTA and CDR2 FQGNSA.

The V and J genes are TRBV4-3 and TRBJ1-1, with 7 nucleotides matching TRBD1. The CDR3 has 15 amino acids. V gave up 3 bases and J gave up 2 bases; unmatched junction bases: 6. The V gene's germline CDR1 is LGHNA and CDR2 YSLEER. CDR3 protein: CASSQGQSHNTEAFF. CDR3 DNA sequence: TGCGCCAGCAGCCAGGGACAGAGCCATAACACTGAAGCTTTCTTT.

The chain joins TRBV24-1 to TRBJ2-2; D not resolved. Germline assignment: CDR1 KGHDR and CDR2 SFDVKD. The CDR3 runs to 13 residues. V was pared by 5 bases and J by 4 bases, with 7 bases between. CDR3 sequence reads: CATSGQRTGELFF. In DNA, the CDR3 is TGTGCCACCAGTGGCCAGCGCACCGGGGAGCTGTTTTTT.